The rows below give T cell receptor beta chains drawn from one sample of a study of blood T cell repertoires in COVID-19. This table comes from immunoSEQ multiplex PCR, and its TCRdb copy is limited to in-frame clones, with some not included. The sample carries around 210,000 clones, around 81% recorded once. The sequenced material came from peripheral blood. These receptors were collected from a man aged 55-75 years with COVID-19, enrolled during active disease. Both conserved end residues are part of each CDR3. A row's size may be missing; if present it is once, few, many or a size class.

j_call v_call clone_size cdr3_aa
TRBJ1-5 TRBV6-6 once CASSWDSLNQPQHF
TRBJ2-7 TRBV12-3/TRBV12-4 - CASRRGPTSEQYF
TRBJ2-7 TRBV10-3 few CAIAQGTDEQYF
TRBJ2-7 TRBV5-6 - CASSLARGGRYEQYF
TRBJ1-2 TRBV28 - CASSSDGYTF
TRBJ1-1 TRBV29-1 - CSANRGRLKPEAFF
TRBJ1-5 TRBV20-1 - CSASDPRQGSNQPQHF
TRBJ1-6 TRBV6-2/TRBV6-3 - CASSFPGSFNSPLHF
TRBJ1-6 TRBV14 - CASSIGRENSPLHF
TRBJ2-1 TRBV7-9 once CASSPTPPSGNEQFF
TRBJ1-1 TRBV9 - CASSAGQTSNTEAFF
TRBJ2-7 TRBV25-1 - CASSESGTAYEQYF
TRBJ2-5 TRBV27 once CASRRVAGGIETQYF
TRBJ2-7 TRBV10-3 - CAISGRGDSHYEQYF
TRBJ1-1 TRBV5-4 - CASRLGAGVGTEAFF
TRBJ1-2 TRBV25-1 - CASTSGGGYTF
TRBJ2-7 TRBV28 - CASSFNRLGQGYEQYF
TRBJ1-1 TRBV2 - CASNSRLGAFF
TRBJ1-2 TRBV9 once CASSAEGFYGYTF
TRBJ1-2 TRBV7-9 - CASSLGSPTDGYTF
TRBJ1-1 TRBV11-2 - CASSLLSGTPNTEAFF
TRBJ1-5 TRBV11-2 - CASSYDREVWQPQHF
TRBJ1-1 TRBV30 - CAWSPSPNTEAFF
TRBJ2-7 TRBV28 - CASSPAAGSTYEQYF
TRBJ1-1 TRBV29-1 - CSVGQGGYSGEAFF
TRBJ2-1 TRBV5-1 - CASSLSGTGRNEQFF